Below are 30 T cell receptor beta chains sequenced from a single sample in a study of vaccination and CD4 T cells after COVID-19. Scientists ran DNA taken from cultured CD4+ T cells through the Oncomine TCR Beta short-read assay for sequencing. A single record per CDR3 protein comes from TCRdb applying MiXCR to the PCR reads. The sample includes about 14,000 distinct CDR3 sequences, approximately 24% of them seen just once. The antigens these receptors bind are not known. The treatment here: roughly 10-day PBMC culture with coronavirus spike peptide pools or control peptides (ViraFEST assay). Specimen: CD4+ T cells from blood, cultured in vitro, collected after SARS-CoV-2 vaccination. These receptors were obtained from a human donor who had recovered from COVID-19.

A few counts support this clonotype. The rearrangement links TRBV7-3 to TRBJ2-3; the D is unclear. V was clipped by 5 bases and J by 1 base, with 10 bases between them. The CDR3 has 14 amino acids. Germline CDR1 reads SGHTA; CDR2 reads FQGTGA. CDR3 region: CASSITAGTDTQYF. The CDR3, as DNA: TGTGCCAGCAGCATTACAGCAGGCACAGATACGCAGTATTTT. Looking up the rest from reference TRBV7-3 and TRBJ2-3 gives the full variable domain: GAGVSQTPSNKVTEKGKYVELRCDPISGHTALYWYRQSLGQGPEFLIYFQGTGAADDSGLPNDRFFAVRPEGSVSTLKIQRTERGDSAVYLCASSITAGTDTQYFGPGTRLTVL.

This clonotype was seen only a few times. V is TRBV15 and J is TRBJ2-1; possibly TRBD2 for D (5 bases). V lost 1 base and J lost 2, with 6 bases in between. This CDR3 is 14 amino acids long. Germline V gene data show CDR1 as LNHNV and CDR2 as YYDKDF (reference sequence). The DNA for the CDR3 is TGTGCCACCAGCAGAGCGGGGACCTACAATGAGCAGTTCTTC. Amino acids: CATSRAGTYNEQFF.

In this sample, this clonotype turned up a few times. The genes are TRBV30 and TRBJ1-2, with D unclear. Trimming stripped 2 bases from V and 8 bases from J, with 9 bases between. The CDR3 runs to 11 residues. Germline lookup yields CDR1 GTSNPN and CDR2 SVGIG (reference sequence). CDR3 loop: CAWSYSEGYTF. Written as DNA, the CDR3 is TGTGCCTGGAGTTATTCCGAGGGCTACACCTTC.

The chain combines TRBV7-2 with TRBJ2-1, with D perhaps being TRBD1 or TRBD2 (8 bases each). The CDR3 is 17 residues long. The V gene's germline CDR1 is SGHTA and CDR2 FQGNSA. V was clipped by 4 bases and J by 4 bases, with 20 bases between them. The CDR3 DNA follows: TGTGCCAGCAGCTATCCACCGGGAGGGACAGGATACAATGAGCAGTTCTTC. It specifies CASSYPPGGTGYNEQFF.

This chain joins TRBV19 and TRBJ2-3; 8 nucleotides line up with TRBD1. V lost 2 bases to trimming and J lost 4 bases; unmatched junction nucleotides: 5. Germline V lookup: CDR1 LNHDA, CDR2 SQIVND (reference sequence). CDR3 size: 15 residues. The CDR3 region is CASSIQGAKSDTQYF. The CDR3 bases are TGTGCCAGTAGTATACAGGGGGCTAAGTCAGATACGCAGTATTTT.

V usage is TRBV25-1 and J usage is TRBJ1-2; maybe TRBD1 (6 bases). In germline, CDR1 is MGHDK, CDR2 SYGVNS. The CDR3 runs to 16 residues. The ends were cut back, 1 base at V and 2 bases at J, with 14 bases in the middle. In DNA form, the CDR3 reads TGTGCCAGCAGTGAATTGGCAGGGGAGACCAACTATGGCTACACCTTC. Its translation is CASSELAGETNYGYTF.

A few counts support this clonotype. The chain carries TRBV5-4 and TRBJ2-1; the match to TRBD1 covers 8 bases. With 4 bases clipped from V and 7 bases from J, the junction kept 22 bases outside the gene matches. Germline assignment: CDR1 SGHNT and CDR2 YYREEE (reference sequence). This CDR3 region has 19 residues. CDR3 region: CASSPRGQGGVGRRNEQFF. In DNA form, the CDR3 reads TGTGCCAGCAGCCCTCGAGGACAGGGTGGAGTAGGTAGGCGGAATGAGCAGTTCTTC.

The table lists this clonotype with a count of one. The chain uses TRBV9 and TRBJ2-3; 12 nucleotides line up with TRBD2. CDR1 and CDR2 (germline): SGDLS, YYNGEE. Trimming cost V 4 bases and J 2 bases; bases outside gene matches: 5. The CDR3 is made up of 16 amino acids. CDR3: CASSTRTSGVTDTQYF. As DNA, the CDR3 is TGTGCCAGCAGCACCCGGACTAGCGGGGTCACAGATACGCAGTATTTT.

The chain is built from TRBV4-1 and TRBJ1-2, with 8 bases identical to TRBD1. V shed 3 bases and J 2 bases; nucleotides not matched to a gene: 8. The CDR3 sequence is 16 residues long. Germline V lookup: CDR1 MGHRA, CDR2 YSYEKL. The CDR3 is CASSQARQGLNYGYTF. Written as DNA, the CDR3 is TGCGCCAGCAGCCAGGCCCGACAGGGGTTGAACTATGGCTACACCTTC.

This clonotype was seen a handful of times. This rearrangement joins TRBV5-6 to TRBJ1-5, with 8 nucleotides matching TRBD1. CDR1 is SGHDT and CDR2 is YYEEEE in the germline V gene. CDR3 size: 15 residues. The ends lost 0 bases at V and 6 bases at J; junction bases unmatched: 5. The CDR3 DNA follows: TGTGCCAGCAGCTTGGGGACAGGGAGTAGTCAGCCCCAGCATTTT. Its translation is CASSLGTGSSQPQHF.

In this sample, this clonotype turned up a few times. This chain links TRBV2 with TRBJ1-5; TRBD1 matches at 9 bases. V lost 8 bases, J lost 1 base, and 9 bases stayed unmatched. The CDR3 is 16 amino acids. The germline CDR1 and CDR2 sequences are SNHLY and FYNNEI. The CDR3 region is CASGVGTGRSNQPQHF. CDR3 in DNA: TGTGCCAGCGGGGTGGGGACAGGGCGGAGCAATCAGCCCCAGCATTTT.

This clonotype occurred a few times. V and J are TRBV6-1 and TRBJ1-6; D gene ambiguous. This CDR3 region has 13 residues. CDR1 is MNHNS and CDR2 is SASEGT in the germline V gene. Trimming pared 6 bases from V and 7 bases from J, leaving 10 bases between. CDR3 DNA sequence: TGTGCCAGCAGCTTGACGACGAATTCACCCCTCCACTTT. It translates to CASSLTTNSPLHF.

A few counts support this clonotype. The V call is TRBV24-1, the J call TRBJ2-3; TRBD1 matches 11 bases. J was trimmed by 4 bases and V by 6 bases; bases with no gene match: 8. This CDR3 is 16 amino acids long. Germline V gives CDR1 KGHDR, CDR2 SFDVKD. The CDR3 spells CATSPRDRGGADTQYF. The CDR3 DNA reads as TGTGCCACCAGTCCTAGGGACAGGGGGGGCGCAGATACGCAGTATTTT.

The CDR3 spells CASRPGQGYGYTF. The CDR3 coding sequence is TGTGCCAGCAGACCGGGACAGGGCTATGGCTACACCTTC. The chain carries TRBV7-2 and TRBJ1-2; TRBD1 aligns across 9 bases. Per the germline V gene, CDR1 is SGHTA and CDR2 is FQGNSA. The CDR3 sequence is 13 residues long. Trimming removed 6 bases from V and 4 bases from J; junction bases left unmatched: 3.

This clonotype was picked up one time. The chain is built from TRBV7-9 and TRBJ2-1; D possibly corresponds to TRBD2 (5 bases). CDR3 length: 15 amino acids. V was shortened by 3 bases and J by 0 bases, with 9 bases between the two germline ends. CDR1 and CDR2 from the germline V gene are SEHNR and FQNEAQ (reference sequence). CDR3 bases: TGTGCCAGCAGCTTGAGGGAAACCTCCTACAATGAGCAGTTCTTC. Its protein product is CASSLRETSYNEQFF.

The chain recombines TRBV5-1 with TRBJ2-5, with 8 bases identical to TRBD2. This CDR3 contains 17 residues. With V trimmed by 4 bases and J by 4 bases, 15 bases remained unmatched. Germline V gives CDR1 SGHRS, CDR2 YFSETQ. The CDR3 reads CASSPPGGLGARETQYF. For the CDR3, the DNA is TGCGCCAGCAGCCCGCCGGGGGGGCTTGGAGCTCGAGAGACCCAGTACTTC.

The chain links TRBV7-8 to TRBJ2-7; the D is unclear. This CDR3 is built from 13 residues. The V end was cut by 4 bases, the J end by 5 bases, with 12 bases between. From germline, CDR1 is SGHVS and CDR2 FQNEAQ. CDR3 in amino acids: CASSSALRNEQYF. CDR3 bases: TGTGCCAGCAGCTCAGCATTGAGAAACGAGCAGTACTTC. Full variable domain (rest looked up from reference TRBV7-8 and TRBJ2-7): GAGVSQSPRYKVAKRGQDVALRCDPISGHVSLFWYQQALGQGPEFLTYFQNEAQLDKSGLPSDRFFAERPEGSVSTLKIQRTQQEDSAVYLCASSSALRNEQYFGPGTRLTVT.

A few counts support this clonotype. This chain uses TRBV20-1 with TRBJ1-5; no definite D call. Trimming took off 5 bases at V and 4 bases at J, with 15 bases between the two ends. Germline CDR1 reads DFQATT; CDR2 reads SNEGSKA (reference sequence). The CDR3 length is 14 residues. The CDR3 DNA is TGCAGTGCTTCCCGACCCGAAGGGAATCAGCCCCAGCATTTT. Protein: CSASRPEGNQPQHF.

This clonotype has a handful of counts. CDR3 DNA: TGTGCCAGCAGCTTAGGGACGGCCAACTGGGGAAACTATGGCTACACCTTC. Its protein is CASSLGTANWGNYGYTF. The J gene is TRBJ1-2, the V gene TRBV11-2, with D hard to call. Germline lookup yields CDR1 SGHAT and CDR2 FQNNGV. V was clipped by 1 base and J by 2 bases, with 17 bases between them. The CDR3 consists of 17 residues.

This chain links TRBV12-3 or TRBV12-4 with TRBJ2-3, with 8 bases identical to TRBD1. The CDR3 is 18 residues long. The V segment lost 5 bases and the J segment 1 base; nucleotides outside the gene matches: 14. CDR3 region: CASSSRTGFDVGTDTQYF. CDR3 sequence (DNA): TGTGCCAGCAGTAGCCGGACAGGGTTCGACGTTGGCACAGATACGCAGTATTTT.

This chain joins TRBV5-6 and TRBJ2-1; no reliable D call. The V gene's germline CDR1 is SGHDT and CDR2 YYEEEE. CDR3 length: 16 residues. V was pared by 4 bases and J by 4 bases, with 18 bases between. The CDR3: CASSRKTRTSYNEQFF. The CDR3 bases are TGTGCCAGCAGCCGTAAGACGAGGACCAGTTACAATGAGCAGTTCTTC.

The chain recombines TRBV19 with TRBJ1-2; 12 nucleotides agree with TRBD1. Germline CDR1 reads LNHDA; CDR2 reads SQIVND (reference sequence). With 5 bases clipped from V and 7 bases from J, the junction kept 11 bases outside the gene matches. The length of the CDR3 is 16 residues. The CDR3 here is CASSPQGQGALGGYTF. The CDR3 DNA reads as TGTGCCAGTAGTCCCCAGGGACAGGGGGCACTCGGTGGCTACACCTTC.

Turning to this clonotype: The junction differs from germline at one of its ends, possibly a read error. The chain combines TRBV20-1 with TRBJ2-3; D is ambiguous. Germline values: CDR1 DFQATT, CDR2 SNEGSKA (reference sequence). This CDR3 spans 14 amino acids. For the CDR3, the DNA is TGCGGTGCTAGTGCCCGTGGCCCTATAGATACGCAGTATTTT. Translated, it gives CGASARGPIDTQYF.

This clonotype was seen a handful of times. V and J are TRBV20-1 and TRBJ2-5; 7 nucleotides align to TRBD2. This CDR3 is built from 12 residues. The germline CDR1 and CDR2 sequences are DFQATT and SNEGSKA (reference sequence). The J segment lost 1 base and the V segment lost 5 bases, leaving 1 base of the junction unmatched. The CDR3 is CSAGRGQETQYF. The CDR3, as DNA: TGCAGTGCTGGGAGGGGCCAAGAGACCCAGTACTTC.

This clonotype has just a few counts. The rearrangement uses TRBV19 and TRBJ2-2; 12 nucleotides line up with TRBD1. The CDR3 has 14 amino acids. V was clipped by 6 bases and J by 8 bases; unmatched bases: 4. In germline, CDR1 is LNHDA, CDR2 SQIVND (reference sequence). For the CDR3, the DNA is TGTGCCAGTAGGGGACAGGGGGCTCAAGGGGAGCTGTTTTTT. Its protein product is CASRGQGAQGELFF.

CDR3 DNA sequence: TGTGCCAGCAGCTTGGTCGCAGGGGGCGCTACCGGGGAGCTGTTTTTT. Translation: CASSLVAGGATGELFF. The chain is built from TRBV7-2 and TRBJ2-2; 8 bases are a match to TRBD1. CDR1 is SGHTA and CDR2 is FQGNSA in the germline V gene. CDR3 size: 16 residues. Trimming removed 3 bases from V and 5 bases from J; junction bases left unmatched: 8.

The rearrangement links TRBV9 to TRBJ1-5; 9 bases agree with TRBD1. The CDR3 sequence is 13 residues long. Germline assignment: CDR1 SGDLS and CDR2 YYNGEE. After removal of 3 bases from V and 6 bases from J, the junction contained 1 base not matched to a gene. Here the CDR3 DNA reads TGTGCCAGCAGCGGGACAGGGGCTCAGCCCCAGCATTTT. Amino acids: CASSGTGAQPQHF. Variable domain in full (rest from reference TRBV9 and TRBJ1-5): DSGVTQTPKHLITATGQRVTLRCSPRSGDLSVYWYQQSLDQGLQFLIQYYNGEERAKGNILERFSAQQFPDLHSELNLSSLELGDSALYFCASSGTGAQPQHFGDGTRLSIL.

J is TRBJ2-7 and V is TRBV10-3; no reliable D call. The CDR3 contains 14 residues. Trimming took 11 bases from V and 2 from J, leaving 19 bases between them. The germline CDR1 and CDR2 sequences are ENHRY and SYGVKD. The CDR3, as DNA: TGTGCCGCCCAAAAGGCAGCTGGGACCTACGAGCAGTACTTC. Translation gives CAAQKAAGTYEQYF.

J is TRBJ1-1 and V is TRBV6-2 or TRBV6-3; TRBD1 is a possible D gene (6 bases). Germline CDR1 reads MNHEY; CDR2 reads SVGEGT. V was clipped by 2 bases and J by 0 bases, with 13 bases between them. This CDR3 has 16 residues. CDR3 amino acids: CASSYAGARVNTEAFF. The CDR3, as DNA: TGTGCCAGCAGTTACGCAGGGGCGAGGGTGAACACTGAAGCTTTCTTT.

This clonotype was found a few times. The chain couples TRBV18 to TRBJ1-2; D possibly corresponds to TRBD1 (6 bases). Germline CDR1 KGHSH, CDR2 LQKENI. The V end was cut by 3 bases, the J end by 2 bases, with 16 bases between. This CDR3 spans 16 amino acids. As DNA, the CDR3 is TGTGCCAGCTCACCGCGAACAGGGTCGGAAAACTATGGCTACACCTTC. It specifies CASSPRTGSENYGYTF.